One sample yielded the 3 T cell receptor beta chains listed below, sequenced in a study of blood T cell repertoires in COVID-19. TCRdb keeps only in-frame clones here, not all; method: immunoSEQ multiplex PCR. The table records some 62,000 clones, just over 85% of them present only once. Material for sequencing was peripheral blood. The receptors were gathered from a woman at least 80 years old with acute or convalescent COVID-19.

This chain uses TRBV6-6 with TRBJ1-1; D uncertain. CDR1 is MNHNY and CDR2 is SVGAGI in the germline V gene (reference sequence). This CDR3 has 14 residues. The germline V and J ends were trimmed by 8 bases and 5 bases, with 18 bases remaining between them. CDR3 residues: CASPGWNPGTEAFF. DNA of the CDR3: TGTGCCAGCCCCGGATGGAACCCGGGGACTGAAGCTTTCTTT.

This chain joins TRBV27 and TRBJ1-1; 12 positions agree with TRBD1. CDR3 length: 16 residues. V trimming: 2 bases; J trimming: 7 bases; junction bases outside the gene matches: 8. Germline CDR1 is MNHEY and CDR2 is SMNVEV (reference sequence). CDR3 DNA: TGTGCCAGCAGTTTACGGGGGACAGGGGGCGCCCATGAAGCTTTCTTT. It yields the protein CASSLRGTGGAHEAFF.

V usage is TRBV11-2 and J usage is TRBJ2-1; TRBD2 aligns across 7 bases. V shed 5 bases and J 7 bases; nucleotides not matched to a gene: 14. From germline, CDR1 is SGHAT and CDR2 FQNNGV. This CDR3 has 16 amino acids. The CDR3 coding sequence is TGTGCCAGCAGCCTCAGGTGGGGGGGGGAGAGGAATGAGCAGTTCTTC. Translation gives CASSLRWGGERNEQFF.